This entry lists 25 T cell receptor beta chains sequenced from one sample in a study of T-cell reconstitution after alpha-beta-depleted transplantation in children. Preparing the TCRbeta library involved the use of unique molecular identifiers. TCRdb reprocessed the PCR reads with MiXCR, giving one entry per CDR3 protein. This sample yields approximately 800,000 distinct CDR3 sequences, of which 15% to 20% are seen a single time; about 5% belongs to the top ten. The source was PBMCs, mostly from graft donor cells, collected 360 days after TCRalphabeta/CD19-depleted stem cell transplant. The receptors were gathered from a male patient younger than 18 who had a stem cell transplant for acute lymphoblastic leukemia, so the T cells may come from the graft donor.

This clonotype was detected a few times. This chain connects TRBV12-3 or TRBV12-4 to TRBJ2-4; 10 bases are a match to TRBD2. Trimming took 4 bases from V and 8 from J; bases not matched to a gene: 5. CDR3 length: 14 residues. CDR3 coding DNA: TGTGCCAGCAGTTCGAGCGGGAGGGGGTACATTCAGTACTTC. Its translation: CASSSSGRGYIQYF.

Comments on this clonotype: This may arise from a read error, as a much more abundant clone is one base away. This sequence joins TRBV7-9 and TRBJ1-1; D possibly corresponds to TRBD1 (5 bases). The V gene's germline CDR1 is SEHNR and CDR2 FQNEAQ (reference sequence). Trimming removed 6 bases from V and 0 bases from J, with 8 bases in between. This CDR3 region has 13 residues. CDR3 bases: TGTGCCAGCAGGGAGACAGTGAACACTGAAGCTTTCTTT. It encodes CASRETVNTEAFF.

This clonotype occurred a few times. The CDR3 region has the DNA TGTGCCACCCAACGAGGCTCCCCCCTTCGCACCGGGGAGCTGTTTTTT. Translating it yields CATQRGSPLRTGELFF. V usage is TRBV15 and J usage is TRBJ2-2, with unresolved D. Germline V gene data show CDR1 as LNHNV and CDR2 as YYDKDF (reference sequence). This CDR3 is built from 16 residues. Trimming removed 8 bases at V and 4 bases at J, with 20 bases between.

This clonotype has a count of ten or more. The CDR3 protein is CSAAGTRIEQYF. The CDR3 DNA reads as TGCAGTGCTGCCGGGACCCGGATCGAGCAGTACTTC. J is TRBJ2-7 and V is TRBV20-1, with D perhaps being TRBD1 or TRBD2 (5 bases each). With 5 bases removed from V and 6 bases from J, the gap between germline ends came to 14 bases. CDR3 length equals 12 residues. Germline CDR1 DFQATT, CDR2 SNEGSKA (reference sequence).

The V and J genes are TRBV18 and TRBJ1-1; 7 nucleotides match TRBD1. Looked up from germline, CDR1 is KGHSH and CDR2 is LQKENI. CDR3 length: 14 amino acids. V lost 4 bases and J lost 0; bases outside the gene matches: 2. As DNA, the CDR3 is TGTGCCAGCTCACGGGACAGCATGAACACTGAAGCTTTCTTT. Translation gives CASSRDSMNTEAFF.

The chain recombines TRBV7-9 with TRBJ2-7; 9 nucleotides agree with TRBD2. The CDR3 loop spans 14 amino acids. V trimming: 4 bases; J trimming: 2 bases; junction bases outside the gene matches: 3. Germline CDR1 reads SEHNR; CDR2 reads FQNEAQ (reference sequence). This CDR3 is CASSSRTSAYEQYF. CDR3 nucleotides: TGTGCCAGCAGCTCGAGGACTAGCGCCTACGAGCAGTACTTC.

This clonotype showed up just a few times. The V call is TRBV5-1, the J call TRBJ2-4; D is unresolved. V shed 1 base and J shed 3 bases, with 8 bases lying between them. Germline values: CDR1 SGHRS, CDR2 YFSETQ. The CDR3 totals 14 residues. The CDR3 sequence is CASSLRMGKNIQYF. The CDR3 region has the DNA TGCGCCAGCAGCTTGAGGATGGGCAAAAACATTCAGTACTTC.

This clonotype was seen only a few times. The V call is TRBV20-1, the J call TRBJ1-1; D is unresolved. The CDR3 has 14 residues. The germline CDR1 and CDR2 sequences are DFQATT and SNEGSKA (reference sequence). V was cut by 6 bases and J by 5 bases, with 19 bases left in between. This CDR3 reads CSAEPHTGRTEAFF. DNA of the CDR3: TGCAGTGCGGAACCGCATACGGGGAGGACTGAAGCTTTCTTT.

The rearrangement uses TRBV4-1 and TRBJ1-1; 11 bases line up with TRBD1. V lost 4 bases and J lost 0; bases outside the gene matches: 7. This CDR3 contains 17 residues. Germline lookup yields CDR1 MGHRA and CDR2 YSYEKL. CDR3 sequence (DNA): TGCGCCAGCAGCCCTCCTAGGACAGGGGGCGTGAACACTGAAGCTTTCTTT. Translating it yields CASSPPRTGGVNTEAFF.

The chain couples TRBV16 to TRBJ1-1; D unresolved. This CDR3 has 14 residues. Germline V gene data show CDR1 as KGHSY and CDR2 as FQNENV. The germline V and J ends were trimmed by 2 bases and 4 bases, with 11 bases remaining between them. The chain's CDR3 is CASSQAGLSTEAFF. Written as DNA, the CDR3 is TGTGCCAGCAGCCAAGCGGGTTTAAGCACTGAAGCTTTCTTT.

The rearrangement uses TRBV20-1 and TRBJ2-1, with TRBD2 as a possible D gene (6 bases). The length of the CDR3 is 17 residues. Trimming left V 2 bases short and J 6 bases short, with 23 bases between. Germline-derived CDR1 and CDR2 are DFQATT and SNEGSKA (reference sequence). The CDR3 region is CSARQNISVLGGNEQFF. The CDR3 nucleotides are TGCAGTGCTAGACAAAACATTAGCGTCCTGGGAGGCAATGAGCAGTTCTTC.

This clonotype was counted only a few times. The chain has TRBV28 and TRBJ2-3; 10 nucleotides line up with TRBD2. CDR3 size: 18 residues. V gave up 7 bases and J gave up 5 bases; unmatched junction bases: 18. Germline lookup yields CDR1 MDHEN and CDR2 SYDVKM. For the CDR3, the DNA is TGTGCCAGCACCAATCCATTACTAGCGGGATTGGCGGAAGATACGCAGTATTTT. Amino acids: CASTNPLLAGLAEDTQYF.

There are many counts of this clonotype. The chain uses TRBV12-3 or TRBV12-4 and TRBJ2-3; a weak D match, TRBD1 (6 bases). The CDR3 covers 16 residues. V was trimmed by 1 base and J by 8 bases, leaving 19 bases between them. CDR3 sequence reads: CASSLGQQGIRGTQYF. DNA for the CDR3: TGTGCCAGCAGTTTAGGACAGCAGGGGATTAGAGGTACGCAGTATTTT.

The table lists this clonotype with a few counts. The chain combines TRBV18 with TRBJ2-7; 7 nucleotides align to TRBD1. Trimming at V came to 3 bases and at J to 0 bases, leaving 5 bases not matched to a gene. CDR3 length: 15 amino acids. Germline CDR1 is KGHSH and CDR2 is LQKENI. The CDR3 bases are TGTGCCAGCTCACCCGTGCCAGGGGGCTCCTACGAGCAGTACTTC. It codes for CASSPVPGGSYEQYF.

The CDR3 nucleotides are TGCAGTGCCAACCGGGACAGGGACTCCTACGAGCAGTACTTC. Amino acid sequence: CSANRDRDSYEQYF. The V call is TRBV20-1, the J call TRBJ2-7; 9 positions agree with TRBD1. Germline V gene sequence: CDR1 DFQATT, CDR2 SNEGSKA (reference sequence). This CDR3 is 14 amino acids long. Trimming removed 6 bases from V and 0 bases from J; junction bases left unmatched: 6.

V usage is TRBV7-8 and J usage is TRBJ2-1; tentative D call: TRBD2 (5 bases). Trimming shortened V by 5 bases and J by 0 bases, and 14 bases separated the two germline ends. Germline-derived CDR1 and CDR2 are SGHVS and FQNEAQ. The CDR3 runs 16 residues. In nucleotides, the CDR3 is TGTGCCAGCAGCCCCCGGACTCTCAGCTCCTACAATGAGCAGTTCTTC. Translation: CASSPRTLSSYNEQFF.

At least ten counts were recorded for this clonotype. The rearrangement links TRBV5-1 to TRBJ2-1; D is undetermined. V lost 1 base and J lost 4, with 6 bases in between. Per germline, CDR1 SGHRS and CDR2 YFSETQ. CDR3 length: 13 amino acids. CDR3 coding DNA: TGCGCCAGCAGCTTGACCAGGTACAATGAGCAGTTCTTC. Translation: CASSLTRYNEQFF.

The rearrangement joins TRBV5-5 to TRBJ2-4; D gene ambiguous. CDR1 is SGHKS, CDR2 YYEKEE, per germline (reference sequence). CDR3 length: 17 amino acids. V was clipped by 6 bases and J by 0 bases, with 19 bases between them. The DNA for the CDR3 is TGTGCCAGCACCCTTGTAGGGCAGTATCTAGCCAAAAACATTCAGTACTTC. This translates into CASTLVGQYLAKNIQYF.

This clonotype was detected only a few times. The chain employs TRBV20-1 and TRBJ2-2; TRBD1 is a possible D gene (5 bases). Trimming shortened V by 6 bases and J by 1 base, and 9 bases separated the two germline ends. CDR1 is DFQATT and CDR2 is SNEGSKA in the germline V gene (reference sequence). The CDR3 covers 13 residues. This chain's CDR3 is CSAYRRNTGELFF. CDR3 nucleotide sequence: TGCAGTGCCTACAGGAGGAACACCGGGGAGCTGTTTTTT.

V usage is TRBV5-1 and J usage is TRBJ1-1; D uncertain. The CDR3 runs 13 residues. Per the germline V gene, CDR1 is SGHRS and CDR2 is YFSETQ. Trimming pared 1 base from V and 8 bases from J, leaving 12 bases between. The CDR3 DNA follows: TGCGCCAGCAGCTTGTTCCAAACTGGGGAAGCTTTCTTT. Residues: CASSLFQTGEAFF. Using reference TRBV5-1 and TRBJ1-1 for the parts outside the CDR3, the full variable domain is KAGVTQTPRYLIKTRGQQVTLSCSPISGHRSVSWYQQTPGQGLQFLFEYFSETQRNKGNFPGRFSGRQFSNSRSEMNVSTLELGDSALYLCASSLFQTGEAFFGQGTRLTVV.

This clonotype appeared a few times. The chain combines TRBV12-3 or TRBV12-4 with TRBJ2-5, with 11 bases identical to TRBD2. V lost 2 bases, J lost 1 base, and 3 bases stayed unmatched. This CDR3 is built from 16 residues. The CDR3 sequence is CASSLNLAGGQETQYF. CDR3 nucleotide sequence: TGTGCCAGCAGTTTAAATCTAGCGGGAGGCCAAGAGACCCAGTACTTC.

This clonotype was counted a few times. The gene calls are TRBV7-9 and TRBJ1-5; D remains unclear. The germline CDR1 and CDR2 sequences are SEHNR and FQNEAQ (reference sequence). The CDR3 extends over 16 amino acids. Trimming removed 4 bases from V and 5 bases from J, with 18 bases in between. The CDR3 protein is CASSSAQVSWDQPQHF. Here the CDR3 DNA reads TGTGCCAGCAGCTCTGCTCAGGTTTCGTGGGATCAGCCCCAGCATTTT.

This chain links TRBV2 with TRBJ2-4, with TRBD2 identical over 11 bases. CDR1 is SNHLY and CDR2 is FYNNEI in the germline V gene. The CDR3 consists of 14 residues. V was clipped by 7 bases and J by 7 bases; unmatched bases: 6. This CDR3 reads CASMTSGMRNIQYF. CDR3 sequence (DNA): TGTGCCAGCATGACTAGCGGGATGCGGAACATTCAGTACTTC.

The chain has TRBV11-1 and TRBJ2-2; TRBD2 matches at 9 bases. Germline V CDR1 and CDR2: SGHAT, FQDESV (reference sequence). Trimming removed 4 bases from V and 7 bases from J; junction bases left unmatched: 10. This CDR3 is built from 16 residues. The CDR3 loop reads CASSSIRTSDSGELFF. In DNA form, the CDR3 reads TGTGCCAGCAGCTCCATCAGGACTAGCGATAGCGGGGAGCTGTTTTTT.

The chain combines TRBV6-1 with TRBJ1-2; TRBD1 is a possible D gene (6 bases). V was pared by 8 bases and J by 4 bases, with 11 bases between. The CDR3 extends over 12 amino acids. The germline V gene encodes CDR1 MNHNS and CDR2 SASEGT. In nucleotides, the CDR3 is TGTGCCAGCTACAGGGACGGCTATGGCTACACCTTC. Amino acids: CASYRDGYGYTF.